Listed below are T cell receptor beta chains from one sample, sequenced in a study of PD-L1 blockade in urothelial cancer. Profiled with immunoSEQ multiplex PCR; TCRdb holds only in-frame clones, not every one. The sample holds 30,000 to 35,000 clones, 80% to 90% seen once. This sample comprised PBMCs, obtained around atezolizumab (anti-PD-L1) treatment. These receptors were obtained from a man aged 55 to 70 with urothelial cancer. Each CDR3 is given with its conserved first and last residue. Each record gives: J gene, D gene, clone size, V gene, CDR3 protein, CDR3 DNA. The D gene is left open where the match is weak. Clone size, where shown, is once, few, many, or a class for clones that have expanded.

J: TRBJ2-1
D: TRBD2
size: .
V: TRBV7-9
CDR3: CASSLEGGTSGRWNEQFF
DNA: TGTGCCAGCAGCTTAGAGGGAGGGACTAGCGGGAGGTGGAATGAGCAGTTCTTC

J: TRBJ1-1
D: .
size: .
V: TRBV18
CDR3: CASSPPFITVEAFF
DNA: TGTGCCAGCTCACCACCGTTTATAACAGTTGAAGCTTTCTTT

J: TRBJ1-5
D: .
size: .
V: TRBV6-4
CDR3: CASSARVGNQPQHF
DNA: TGTGCCAGCAGTGCCAGGGTGGGAAATCAGCCCCAGCATTTT

J: TRBJ2-3
D: TRBD1
size: .
V: TRBV27
CDR3: CASSQGQVDTDTQYF
DNA: TGTGCCAGCAGCCAGGGACAGGTGGACACAGATACGCAGTATTTT

J: TRBJ2-1
D: TRBD2
size: .
V: TRBV5-4
CDR3: CASSPGLAGYNEQFF
DNA: TGTGCCAGCAGCCCAGGACTAGCGGGGTACAATGAGCAGTTCTTC

J: TRBJ1-1
D: .
size: .
V: TRBV29-1
CDR3: CSVAPDMNTEAFF
DNA: TGCAGCGTCGCGCCGGACATGAACACTGAAGCTTTCTTT

J: TRBJ1-1
D: .
size: .
V: TRBV6-5
CDR3: CASSYRGPGTEAFF
DNA: TGTGCCAGCAGTTACCGTGGGCCTGGAACTGAAGCTTTCTTT

J: TRBJ1-6
D: TRBD1
size: few
V: TRBV4-2
CDR3: CASTRQGSRDGSPLHF
DNA: TGTGCCAGCACAAGACAGGGGAGCCGAGACGGTTCACCCCTCCACTTT

J: TRBJ1-1
D: .
size: .
V: TRBV7-6
CDR3: CASSLLRNTEAFF
DNA: TGTGCCAGCAGCTTACTCAGAAACACTGAAGCTTTCTTT

J: TRBJ2-2
D: TRBD2
size: .
V: TRBV10-1
CDR3: CASSDADPGGYNGELFF
DNA: TGCGCCAGCAGTGATGCGGACCCGGGAGGGTACAACGGGGAGCTGTTTTTT

J: TRBJ2-7
D: TRBD2
size: .
V: TRBV13
CDR3: CASSPGTTPYEQYF
DNA: TGTGCCAGCAGCCCAGGGACTACTCCCTACGAGCAGTACTTC

J: TRBJ2-3
D: .
size: .
V: TRBV7-2
CDR3: CASSLTSSRTDTQYF
DNA: TGTGCCAGCAGCTTGACTAGTTCTCGCACAGATACGCAGTATTTT

J: TRBJ1-2
D: TRBD1
size: few
V: TRBV30
CDR3: CAWRGQGVYGYTF
DNA: TGTGCCTGGAGAGGACAGGGGGTTTATGGCTACACCTTC

J: TRBJ2-1
D: TRBD2
size: .
V: TRBV5-4
CDR3: CASSSPAAGGSYNEQFF
DNA: TGTGCCAGCAGCTCTCCCGCAGCGGGAGGCTCCTACAATGAGCAGTTCTTC

J: TRBJ2-1
D: TRBD2
size: .
V: TRBV28
CDR3: CASSPTVWVAGSSYNEQFF
DNA: TGTGCCAGCAGCCCCACGGTCTGGGTAGCGGGAAGCTCCTACAATGAGCAGTTCTTC

J: TRBJ2-3
D: TRBD2
size: .
V: TRBV2
CDR3: CASRIASGGRTDTQYF
DNA: TGTGCCAGCAGAATTGCTAGCGGGGGGCGCACAGATACGCAGTATTTT

J: TRBJ1-1
D: TRBD1
size: .
V: TRBV6-5
CDR3: CASSYSGQGFTEAFF
DNA: TGTGCCAGCAGTTACTCCGGACAGGGCTTTACTGAAGCTTTCTTT

J: TRBJ2-7
D: TRBD1
size: .
V: TRBV13
CDR3: CASSLAGGIYEQYF
DNA: TGTGCCAGCAGCTTAGCAGGGGGTATCTACGAGCAGTACTTC

J: TRBJ2-1
D: TRBD1
size: .
V: TRBV9
CDR3: CASSVRLTGNNEQFF
DNA: TGTGCCAGCAGCGTGAGACTGACAGGGAACAATGAGCAGTTCTTC

J: TRBJ2-5
D: .
size: .
V: TRBV5-1
CDR3: CASKLAPIGVETQYF
DNA: TGCGCCAGCAAACTAGCCCCGATCGGTGTGGAGACCCAGTACTTC

J: TRBJ2-1
D: .
size: .
V: TRBV11-1
CDR3: CASTAYLAASYNEQFF
DNA: TGTGCCAGCACCGCCTACTTGGCGGCATCCTACAATGAGCAGTTCTTC

J: TRBJ1-5
D: .
size: once
V: TRBV28
CDR3: CASSLFSRNNQPQHF
DNA: TGTGCCAGCAGTTTATTTTCGCGGAACAATCAGCCCCAGCATTTT

J: TRBJ2-1
D: TRBD2
size: few
V: TRBV6-4
CDR3: CASSESGSSYNEQFF
DNA: TGTGCCAGCAGCGAAAGCGGGAGCTCCTACAATGAGCAGTTCTTC

J: TRBJ2-7
D: .
size: .
V: TRBV5-5
CDR3: CASSEGPYEQYF
DNA: TGTGCCAGCAGCGAGGGCCCCTACGAGCAGTACTTC

J: TRBJ1-5
D: .
size: .
V: TRBV19
CDR3: CASSISVNQPQHF
DNA: TGTGCCAGTAGTATAAGCGTCAATCAGCCCCAGCATTTT

J: TRBJ2-7
D: .
size: few
V: TRBV6-6
CDR3: CASSYPKSDEQYF
DNA: TGTGCCAGCAGTTATCCTAAATCGGACGAGCAGTACTTC

J: TRBJ2-3
D: .
size: .
V: TRBV2
CDR3: CATGKGSGLDTQYF
DNA: TGTGCCACTGGGAAGGGATCGGGGTTAGATACGCAGTATTTT

J: TRBJ2-2
D: TRBD2
size: .
V: TRBV19
CDR3: CASSAGGGYTGELFF
DNA: TGTGCCAGTAGCGCGGGAGGAGGTTACACCGGGGAGCTGTTTTTT

J: TRBJ1-2
D: .
size: .
V: TRBV6-6
CDR3: CASSGGRENYGYTF
DNA: TGTGCCAGCAGTGGTGGGAGGGAAAACTATGGCTACACCTTC

J: TRBJ2-5
D: TRBD2
size: .
V: TRBV5-4
CDR3: CASSWGGASSETQYF
DNA: TGTGCCAGCAGCTGGGGAGGGGCCAGCTCTGAGACCCAGTACTTC

J: TRBJ1-5
D: TRBD1
size: few
V: TRBV27
CDR3: CASTLGQGSQPQHF
DNA: TGTGCCAGCACCTTGGGACAGGGGTCTCAGCCCCAGCATTTT

J: TRBJ2-1
D: TRBD2
size: .
V: TRBV29-1
CDR3: CSVALAGVTEQFF
DNA: TGCAGCGTTGCACTAGCGGGAGTAACTGAGCAGTTCTTC

J: TRBJ1-4
D: TRBD1
size: few
V: TRBV14
CDR3: CASSKDRDDEKLFF
DNA: TGTGCCAGCAGCAAGGACAGGGATGATGAAAAACTGTTTTTT

J: TRBJ2-7
D: TRBD1
size: .
V: TRBV18
CDR3: CASSPPGQGYEQYF
DNA: TGTGCCAGCTCCCCTCCGGGACAGGGCTACGAGCAGTACTTC

J: TRBJ2-5
D: TRBD2
size: .
V: TRBV5-6
CDR3: CASSSTSGRTLKEETQYF
DNA: TGTGCCAGCAGCTCTACTAGCGGGAGGACCCTTAAGGAAGAGACCCAGTACTTC

J: TRBJ2-7
D: .
size: few
V: TRBV6-6
CDR3: CASSYSDLGGSYEQYF
DNA: TGTGCCAGCAGTTACTCGGACTTGGGGGGTTCCTACGAGCAGTACTTC

J: TRBJ1-2
D: TRBD1
size: .
V: TRBV11-2
CDR3: CASRFDRGSYGYTF
DNA: TGTGCCAGCAGATTTGACAGGGGGAGTTATGGCTACACCTTC

J: TRBJ1-1
D: .
size: few
V: TRBV18
CDR3: CASSPNMNTEAFF
DNA: TGTGCCAGCTCACCGAACATGAACACTGAAGCTTTCTTT

J: TRBJ1-5
D: .
size: .
V: TRBV7-2
CDR3: CASSVAGGHAQPQHF
DNA: TGTGCCAGCAGCGTAGCGGGAGGGCACGCTCAGCCCCAGCATTTT

J: TRBJ2-5
D: .
size: .
V: TRBV19
CDR3: CASSIGGVDLETQYF
DNA: TGTGCCAGTAGTATAGGGGGGGTCGACTTAGAGACCCAGTACTTC

J: TRBJ2-3
D: .
size: .
V: TRBV25-1
CDR3: CASGIPGADTQYF
DNA: TGTGCCAGCGGGATCCCAGGGGCAGATACGCAGTATTTT

J: TRBJ1-1
D: .
size: .
V: TRBV7-9
CDR3: CASSSSDRNTEAFF
DNA: TGTGCCAGCAGCTCCTCGGACAGGAACACTGAAGCTTTCTTT

J: TRBJ2-7
D: TRBD1
size: .
V: TRBV11-2
CDR3: CASSSGQGSYEQYF
DNA: TGTGCCAGCAGCTCCGGACAGGGCTCCTACGAGCAGTACTTC

J: TRBJ1-2
D: .
size: .
V: TRBV15
CDR3: CATSRASRGYGYTF
DNA: TGTGCCACCAGCAGAGCTAGCAGGGGTTATGGCTACACCTTC

J: TRBJ1-1
D: TRBD1
size: .
V: TRBV4-2
CDR3: CASSQEQGSRAFF
DNA: TGTGCCAGCAGCCAAGAACAGGGGAGTCGGGCTTTCTTT

J: TRBJ1-2
D: TRBD1
size: .
V: TRBV5-1
CDR3: CASSLAGDRGNGYTF
DNA: TGCGCCAGCAGCTTGGCAGGGGACAGGGGGAATGGCTACACCTTC

J: TRBJ2-1
D: TRBD2
size: .
V: TRBV20-1
CDR3: CSAVAGDEQFF
DNA: TGCAGTGCAGTAGCGGGCGATGAGCAGTTCTTC

J: TRBJ2-1
D: TRBD1
size: once
V: TRBV6-1
CDR3: CASSDYRGRDEQFF
DNA: TGTGCCAGCAGTGATTACAGGGGGCGAGATGAGCAGTTCTTC

J: TRBJ1-1
D: TRBD1
size: .
V: TRBV19
CDR3: CASSINRGLTTEAFF
DNA: TGTGCCAGTAGTATCAACAGGGGGCTAACCACTGAAGCTTTCTTT

J: TRBJ1-2
D: .
size: .
V: TRBV11-2
CDR3: CASSPEAGAYGYTF
DNA: TGTGCCAGCAGCCCCGAAGCGGGAGCCTATGGCTACACCTTC

J: TRBJ2-1
D: TRBD1
size: .
V: TRBV4-1
CDR3: CASSQVPGQWQFF
DNA: TGCGCCAGCAGCCAAGTTCCGGGACAGTGGCAGTTCTTC

J: TRBJ1-2
D: TRBD1
size: .
V: TRBV15
CDR3: CAVRTGGMVLSGYTF
DNA: TGTGCCGTCAGGACAGGGGGAATGGTTTTAAGTGGCTACACCTTC

J: TRBJ2-1
D: .
size: .
V: TRBV7-9
CDR3: CASTIQGIVSEQFF
DNA: TGTGCCAGCACCATTCAGGGTATTGTTAGTGAGCAGTTCTTC